This note documents a single T cell receptor (beta chain) sequence. As yet, its antigen is unknown. Germline is not matched at one junction end, which may reflect a read error. The CDR3 is 14 amino acids. Looked up from germline, CDR1 is SGHDT and CDR2 is YYEEEE. This entry is derived from a study of T cells in Graves' hyperthyroidism and ophthalmopathy. Patients were excluded because of uncontrolled infection, other autoimmune disease, pregnancy or lactation. Regarding the study as a whole: Model predictions of ophthalmopathy came a median around 6.5 months before onset. Blood also showed most of the thyroid clonotypes that were expanded above 0.001.

Amplified TCR beta CDR3 regions came from RNA transcripts. First-round RT-PCR with HTBI primers amplified the TCR CDR3 region. From the multiplex PCR reads, TCRdb called clonotypes with MiXCR, one entry per CDR3 protein. The sample consists of approximately 200,000 distinct CDR3 sequences, 18% of them appearing once. This chain connects TRBV5-6 to TRBJ1-1, with TRBD1 matching over 9 bases. This clonotype originated in a man aged 35 to 55 with Graves' hyperthyroidism. The sample was blood. The CDR3 bases are TGTGCCAGCAGTCAAGACAGGGGGAACACTGAAGCTTCCTTT. Amino acid sequence: CASSQDRGNTEASF.